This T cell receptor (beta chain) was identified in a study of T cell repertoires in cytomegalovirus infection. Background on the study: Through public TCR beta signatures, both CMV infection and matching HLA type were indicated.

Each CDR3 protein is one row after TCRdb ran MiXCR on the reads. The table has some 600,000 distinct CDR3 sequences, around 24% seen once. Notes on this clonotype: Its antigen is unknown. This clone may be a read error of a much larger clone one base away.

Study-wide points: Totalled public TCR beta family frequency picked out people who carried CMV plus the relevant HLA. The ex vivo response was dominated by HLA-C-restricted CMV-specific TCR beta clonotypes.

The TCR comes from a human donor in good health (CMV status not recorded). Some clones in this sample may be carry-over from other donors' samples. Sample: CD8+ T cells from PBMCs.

The CDR3: CANSLDGIQYF. Here the CDR3 DNA reads TGTGCCAACAGCTTAGATGGCATTCAGTACTTC. The chain joins TRBV7-2 to TRBJ2-4; no clear D. This CDR3 has 11 amino acids. Per germline, CDR1 SGHTA and CDR2 FQGNSA.